One TCR beta chain is described in this entry. Its antigen is unidentified. The draw of peripheral blood yielded roughly 9.4 milliliters from each donor. V shed 6 bases and J 9 bases; nucleotides not matched to a gene: 19. Germline CDR1 and CDR2: MDHEN and SYDVKM. The CDR3 has 16 residues. The data were taken from a study of blood T cells in healthy people across ages. At the level of the study: Template switching captured about one barcoded beta molecule per two T cells. Overall study findings and caveats: Leaving the PBMCs unsorted stopped any conclusive comparison of naive versus antigen-experienced cells. Researchers report that TCR beta diversity correlated strongly with naive T cell percentage.

Together with a sample-barcoded 5' primer, a J-beta primer mix was included in a second PCR lasting about 6 to 11 cycles. In TCRdb, the 5' RACE reads were re-called with MiXCR into one record per CDR3 protein. The table has about 1.8 million distinct CDR3 sequences, 49% seen once. The receptor's source is a middle-aged woman in good health. Sequencing used blood. The chain couples TRBV28 to TRBJ2-7; 8 positions match TRBD2. CDR3: CASSPSGGRSYNGQYF. In DNA, the CDR3 is TGTGCCAGCAGCCCCAGCGGGGGACGAAGCTACAATGGGCAGTACTTC.